Listed below are T cell receptor beta chains from one sample, sequenced in a study of tumour-infiltrating T cells in Burkitt lymphoma. Libraries were prepared by immunoSEQ multiplex PCR; TCRdb keeps only in-frame clonotypes and omits some of them. The repertoire includes tens of thousands of clones, around 31% of them detected once, and about 3% sits in the top ten. Material: tumor tissue. Receptor source: a human donor with Burkitt lymphoma. Each CDR3 is given with its conserved first and last residue. A D gene is named only where the DNA matches it firmly. Only some rows state a clone size, as once, few, many or a class for expanded clones.

v_call,d_call,cdr3_length,j_call,clone_size,cdr3_nt,cdr3_aa
TRBV4-3,NA,18,TRBJ2-6,few,TGCGCCAGCAGCCAAGCCTTACTGGGGTTGGCTGGGGCCAACGTCCTGACTTTC,CASSQALLGLAGANVLTF
TRBV7-2,NA,15,TRBJ1-6,few,TGTGCCAGCAGCTCTCGTGGGTCCCGCAATTCACCCCTCCACTTT,CASSSRGSRNSPLHF
TRBV30,NA,13,TRBJ2-7,few,TGTGCCTGGAGTGGGGCCGCTTCCTACGAGCAGTACTTC,CAWSGAASYEQYF
TRBV4-2,NA,15,TRBJ1-1,NA,TGTGCCAGCAGCCCCGGGAAATCATCGGGGGGAGAAGCTTTCTTT,CASSPGKSSGGEAFF
TRBV28,TRBD1,15,TRBJ2-6,NA,TGTGCCAGCAGTCGCACAGGGGGCAGGGCCAACGTCCTGACTTTC,CASSRTGGRANVLTF
TRBV27,NA,18,TRBJ1-2,NA,TGTGCCAGCAGTTTATCTACCGCGGACAGCCTGATGGGAAATGGCTACACCTTC,CASSLSTADSLMGNGYTF
TRBV7-3,NA,14,TRBJ1-6,once,TGTGCCAGCAGCTTAGGGGGGAGTAATTCACCCCTCCACTTT,CASSLGGSNSPLHF
TRBV5-5,NA,17,TRBJ1-6,few,TGTGCCAGCAGCTTAGCTGACGGGCACTTGCCAAATTCACCCCTCCACTTT,CASSLADGHLPNSPLHF
TRBV6-5,NA,13,TRBJ1-1,few,TGTGCCAGCAGCGTAACAAGGAACACTGAAGCTTTCTTT,CASSVTRNTEAFF
TRBV5-1,NA,14,TRBJ2-2,few,TGCGCCAGCAGCTTGACCGTCAGCACCGGGGAGCTGTTTTTT,CASSLTVSTGELFF
TRBV5-3,NA,10,TRBJ1-2,few,TGTGCCAGAAGCTTGTATGGCTACACCTTC,CARSLYGYTF
TRBV27,TRBD1,15,TRBJ1-6,NA,TGTGCCAGCAGCGGGACAGGGCGAGGAAATTCACCCCTCCACTTT,CASSGTGRGNSPLHF
TRBV2,NA,14,TRBJ2-5,NA,TGTGCCAGCAGTGAAATACAGGGATTAGAGACCCAGTACTTC,CASSEIQGLETQYF
TRBV5-1,TRBD2,17,TRBJ2-3,NA,TGCGCCAGCAGCACGGGACTAGCGGGGGGTTACACAGATACGCAGTATTTT,CASSTGLAGGYTDTQYF
TRBV5-1,NA,16,TRBJ2-5,NA,TGCGCCAGCAGCTTGGGGCTAGAAAGGGTTCAAGAGACCCAGTACTTC,CASSLGLERVQETQYF
TRBV6-6,NA,15,TRBJ2-3,few,TGTGCCAGCAGGGCTAGCGCCACTAGCACAGATACGCAGTATTTT,CASRASATSTDTQYF
TRBV4-1,NA,16,TRBJ2-5,NA,TGCGCCAGCAGCCAAGATGGGAGGGGGAACGAAGAGACCCAGTACTTC,CASSQDGRGNEETQYF
TRBV19,NA,13,TRBJ1-4,once,TGTGCCAGTAGAGGCAGAGGGGAGGAAAAACTGTTTTTT,CASRGRGEEKLFF
TRBV7-6,NA,17,TRBJ2-3,NA,TGTGCCAGCAGCTTAGCTGCGGGGTCCCACGGTGGAGATACGCAGTATTTT,CASSLAAGSHGGDTQYF
TRBV5-4,NA,17,TRBJ2-2,NA,TGTGCCAGCAGCTTAGGATCCCGGACAGCGAACACCGGGGAGCTGTTTTTT,CASSLGSRTANTGELFF
TRBV4-2,NA,14,TRBJ1-1,NA,TGTGCCAGCAGCCAAGAAACGGCCCGGGGTGAAGCTTTCTTT,CASSQETARGEAFF
TRBV7-2,NA,16,TRBJ2-3,few,TGTGCCAGCAGCTTACGTTCCGGGACGCGACTGGATGCGCAGTATTTT,CASSLRSGTRLDAQYF
TRBV19,NA,14,TRBJ2-5,NA,TGTGCCAGTAAGATCTCAGGGGAGGGGGAGACCCAGTACTTC,CASKISGEGETQYF
TRBV5-4,NA,15,TRBJ1-1,NA,TGTGCCAGCAGCCTGCAAGGGCGGAAGAACACTGAAGCTTTCTTT,CASSLQGRKNTEAFF
TRBV4-2,NA,15,TRBJ2-4,few,TGTGCCAGCAGCCAAGAACCAGGGGCCAAAAACATTCAGTACTTC,CASSQEPGAKNIQYF
TRBV6-5,NA,12,TRBJ1-4,few,TGTGCCAGCAGTCGACGGGGTGAAAAACTGTTTTTT,CASSRRGEKLFF
TRBV7-9,NA,15,TRBJ2-7,few,TGTGCCAGCAGCTTCGGGACCCCAGGCTCCTACGAGCAGTACTTC,CASSFGTPGSYEQYF
TRBV27,NA,15,TRBJ2-7,few,TGTGCCAGCAGTAGGGGGAGGGGGCTCTCCTACGAGCAGTACTTC,CASSRGRGLSYEQYF
TRBV4-3,TRBD1,20,TRBJ2-6,few,TGCGCCAGCAGCCCAGCTCTACCAGGACAGGGCCCCCCCGGGGCCAACGTCCTGACTTTC,CASSPALPGQGPPGANVLTF
TRBV7-2,TRBD2,14,TRBJ2-3,NA,TGTGCCAGCAGCCCTGGGGGGGGAATGGGTACGCAGTATTTT,CASSPGGGMGTQYF
TRBV27,NA,13,TRBJ1-2,once,TGTGCCAGCAGTTTTGGCAGGGCCCATGGCTACACCTTC,CASSFGRAHGYTF
TRBV7-2,TRBD1,17,TRBJ1-2,NA,TGTGCCAGCAGCTTAAACCCGGGACAGATATTTCGAGATGGCTACACCTTC,CASSLNPGQIFRDGYTF